The 8 T cell receptor beta chains given below trace back to one sample, sequenced in a study of T cell clones after liver transplantation. Repertoires were generated with immunoSEQ multiplex PCR, while TCRdb's copy carries only in-frame clones and drops some. This table has approximately 75,000 clones, roughly 80% appearing once. This material consisted of CD4+ T cells from blood, taken 12 months after liver transplant. These receptors originate from a human patient who received a liver transplant. A subset of T cells may come from the graft donor.

The V gene is TRBV28, the J gene TRBJ2-7, with D hard to call. In germline, CDR1 is MDHEN, CDR2 SYDVKM. Deletions cut 1 base from V and 4 bases from J, with 11 bases between. The CDR3 runs to 14 residues. For the CDR3, the DNA is TGTGCCAGCAGTTTATTATCTAGGTCGTACGAGCAGTACTTC. It is translated as CASSLLSRSYEQYF.

This chain joins TRBV10-3 and TRBJ2-1, with D perhaps TRBD1 (5 bases). Germline V gene sequence: CDR1 ENHRY, CDR2 SYGVKD. Trimming cost V 6 bases and J 0 bases, with 12 bases left between them. This CDR3 has 15 amino acids. The DNA for the CDR3 is TGTGCCATCAGCTTAGGGGTAAGCTCCTACAATGAGCAGTTCTTC. Translating it yields CAISLGVSSYNEQFF.

V usage is TRBV18 and J usage is TRBJ2-1, with D hard to call. CDR3 size: 14 residues. V was trimmed by 4 bases and J by 15 bases, leaving 22 bases between them. Germline CDR1 and CDR2: KGHSH and LQKENI. The CDR3 spells CASSRSPPAEAVFF. In DNA, the CDR3 is TGTGCCAGCTCACGAAGCCCTCCCGCCGAGGCAGTGTTCTTC.

The chain links TRBV5-1 to TRBJ2-2; 10 nucleotides line up with TRBD2. The V gene's germline CDR1 is SGHRS and CDR2 YFSETQ. The CDR3 has 15 amino acids. The trim removed 4 bases at V and 7 bases at J, leaving 7 bases unmatched. For the CDR3, the DNA is TGCGCCAGCAGCCCGGCTAGCGGGAGTGGCGGGGAGCTGTTTTTT. Protein sequence: CASSPASGSGGELFF.

This clone was seen only a few times. The V and J genes are TRBV5-1 and TRBJ2-2, with TRBD1 matching over 7 bases. Germline V gene lookup returns CDR1 SGHRS and CDR2 YFSETQ. The CDR3 is 16 amino acids. V shed 0 bases and J 7 bases; nucleotides not matched to a gene: 9. In nucleotides, the CDR3 is TGCGCCAGCAGCTTGGAGGGGGCGCGGTTTGGCGGGGAGCTGTTTTTT. This translates into CASSLEGARFGGELFF. Using reference TRBV5-1 and TRBJ2-2 for the parts outside the CDR3, the full variable domain is KAGVTQTPRYLIKTRGQQVTLSCSPISGHRSVSWYQQTPGQGLQFLFEYFSETQRNKGNFPGRFSGRQFSNSRSEMNVSTLELGDSALYLCASSLEGARFGGELFFGEGSRLTVL.

CDR3 DNA sequence: TGTGCCAGCAGCGTAGGAGGGGCCCGGATCTACGAGCAGTACTTC. Residues: CASSVGGARIYEQYF. This rearrangement joins TRBV9 to TRBJ2-7, with D perhaps given as TRBD1 or TRBD2 (5 bases each). Germline loops: CDR1 SGDLS, CDR2 YYNGEE. This CDR3 contains 15 residues. Deletions cut 0 bases from V and 3 bases from J, with 13 bases between. The full variable domain, completed using reference TRBV9 and TRBJ2-7, is DSGVTQTPKHLITATGQRVTLRCSPRSGDLSVYWYQQSLDQGLQFLIQYYNGEERAKGNILERFSAQQFPDLHSELNLSSLELGDSALYFCASSVGGARIYEQYFGPGTRLTVT.

The rearrangement links TRBV5-1 to TRBJ2-3; the match to TRBD2 covers 9 bases. The CDR3 extends over 14 amino acids. Trimming at V came to 7 bases and at J to 2 bases, leaving 5 bases not matched to a gene. Germline CDR1 SGHRS, CDR2 YFSETQ. CDR3 residues: CASFRLAVTDTQYF. In nucleotides, the CDR3 is TGCGCCAGCTTCCGACTAGCGGTCACAGATACGCAGTATTTT.

The J gene is TRBJ2-2, the V gene TRBV7-2; D might be TRBD2 (6 bases). The CDR3 totals 15 residues. Looked up from germline, CDR1 is SGHTA and CDR2 is FQGNSA. V gave up 3 bases and J gave up 4 bases, with 12 bases separating them. DNA of the CDR3: TGTGCCAGCAGCTTGGCGGGGCGGAGCACCGGGGAGCTGTTTTTT. It encodes CASSLAGRSTGELFF.